Listed below are T cell receptor beta chains from one sample, sequenced in a study of cytomegalovirus exposure and HLA in healthy donors. TCRdb keeps only in-frame clones here, not all; method: immunoSEQ multiplex PCR. The sample shows 150,000 or so clones, around 84% of them seen only once. Sequencing was carried out using PBMCs. The receptors were sampled from a human donor in good health. Both conserved end residues are part of each CDR3.

v_gene: TRBV5-6
CDR3aa: CASSPGLLSTDTQYF

v_gene: TRBV4-2
CDR3aa: CASSRGTSDTDTQYF

v_gene: TRBV7-2
CDR3aa: CASSLGPGQGQGYTF

v_gene: TRBV5-1
CDR3aa: CASSYSGNRREQYF

v_gene: TRBV29-1
CDR3aa: CSVVSSSGNTIYF

v_gene: TRBV28
CDR3aa: CASSLLGSDIQYF

v_gene: TRBV7-8
CDR3aa: CASSKDSPLNGYTF

v_gene: TRBV6-5
CDR3aa: CASSPSRETQYF

v_gene: TRBV2
CDR3aa: CASLSPRDSVYNEQFF

v_gene: TRBV6-6
CDR3aa: CASRGGQGKGTGELFF

v_gene: TRBV19
CDR3aa: CASSIAPSLNYGYTF

v_gene: TRBV15
CDR3aa: CATSRGGLAPPYEQYF

v_gene: TRBV5-1
CDR3aa: CASSSSTGMNTEAFF

v_gene: TRBV9
CDR3aa: CASSFAPGPPGNEQFF

v_gene: TRBV5-1
CDR3aa: CASSLGTVLETQYF

v_gene: TRBV5-6
CDR3aa: CASSGDKYYEQYF

v_gene: TRBV6-1
CDR3aa: CASSERGYEQYF

v_gene: TRBV4-3
CDR3aa: CASSPGARAVETQYF

v_gene: TRBV2
CDR3aa: CASRIRDMNTEAFF

v_gene: TRBV18
CDR3aa: CASSQAGSGGETQYF

v_gene: TRBV28
CDR3aa: CASSFLSYEQYF

v_gene: TRBV4-1
CDR3aa: CASSGGSGGGRVNTQYF

v_gene: TRBV7-2
CDR3aa: CASTGRRTDTQYF

v_gene: TRBV12-5
CDR3aa: CASGLGQGLNTEAFF

v_gene: TRBV6-5
CDR3aa: CASSQTGTQAFF

v_gene: TRBV6-5
CDR3aa: CASSSGAKNIQYF

v_gene: TRBV6-1
CDR3aa: CASVGLADYNEQFF

v_gene: TRBV10-3
CDR3aa: CAISEYGLAGDEQYF

v_gene: TRBV5-4
CDR3aa: CASSLESLSNYGYTF

v_gene: TRBV5-1
CDR3aa: CASSSRDRNFEAFF

v_gene: TRBV14
CDR3aa: CASNRQGHWGYQPQHF

v_gene: TRBV5-1
CDR3aa: CASSLGSRRGNSPLHF

v_gene: TRBV11-2
CDR3aa: CASSLGTGTRIYEQYF

v_gene: TRBV7-3
CDR3aa: CASSLTPDRGNYGYTF

v_gene: TRBV7-3
CDR3aa: CASSFISGGADEQFF

v_gene: TRBV9
CDR3aa: CASSRDRGANEQFF

v_gene: TRBV28
CDR3aa: CASSGTGAGVYNEQFF

v_gene: TRBV27
CDR3aa: CASSTRQNYGYTF

v_gene: TRBV5-1
CDR3aa: CASRFLAGGGHNEQFF

v_gene: TRBV19
CDR3aa: CASSRGTGNYEQYF

v_gene: TRBV5-4
CDR3aa: CASSLLEPYNEQFF

v_gene: TRBV7-9
CDR3aa: CASSRLRDREKDGYTF

v_gene: TRBV7-9
CDR3aa: CAGQGQGVTEAFF

v_gene: TRBV6-5
CDR3aa: CASSYSRGQGDGYTF

v_gene: TRBV11-2
CDR3aa: CASSNRGITEAFF

v_gene: TRBV28
CDR3aa: CASSLTAVGDEQFF

v_gene: TRBV5-1
CDR3aa: CASSFVADYEQYF

v_gene: TRBV15
CDR3aa: CATSRPLATKNIQYF

v_gene: TRBV19
CDR3aa: CASSITGSSYEQYF

v_gene: TRBV5-6
CDR3aa: CASSLDGTRVGYTF

v_gene: TRBV18
CDR3aa: CASSQLQGENTEAFF

v_gene: TRBV6-1
CDR3aa: CASSGQLSNQPQHF

v_gene: TRBV5-6
CDR3aa: CASSPWGGRAFF

v_gene: TRBV7-8
CDR3aa: CASSPTEAGYTF

v_gene: TRBV9
CDR3aa: CASSRDRLTSYEQYF

v_gene: TRBV4-3
CDR3aa: CASSLDFREGAFF

v_gene: TRBV6-6
CDR3aa: CASSYPFRGKNYGYTF